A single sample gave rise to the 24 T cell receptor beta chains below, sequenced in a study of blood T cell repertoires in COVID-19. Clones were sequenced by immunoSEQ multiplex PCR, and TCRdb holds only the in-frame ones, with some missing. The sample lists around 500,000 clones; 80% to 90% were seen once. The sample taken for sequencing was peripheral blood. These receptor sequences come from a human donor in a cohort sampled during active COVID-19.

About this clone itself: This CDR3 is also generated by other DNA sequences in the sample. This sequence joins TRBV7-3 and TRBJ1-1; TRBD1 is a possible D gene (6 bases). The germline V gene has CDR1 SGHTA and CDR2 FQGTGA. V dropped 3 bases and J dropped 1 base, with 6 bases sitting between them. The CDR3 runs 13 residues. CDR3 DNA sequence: TGTGCCAGCAGCTTGGGACAGAACACTGAAGCTTTCTTT. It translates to CASSLGQNTEAFF.

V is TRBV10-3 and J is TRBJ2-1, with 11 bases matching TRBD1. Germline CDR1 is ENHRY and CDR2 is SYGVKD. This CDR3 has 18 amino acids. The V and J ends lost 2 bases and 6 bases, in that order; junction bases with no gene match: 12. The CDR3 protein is CAISENAGTGGFGNEQFF. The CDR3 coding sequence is TGTGCCATCAGTGAGAATGCCGGGACAGGGGGATTTGGCAATGAGCAGTTCTTC.

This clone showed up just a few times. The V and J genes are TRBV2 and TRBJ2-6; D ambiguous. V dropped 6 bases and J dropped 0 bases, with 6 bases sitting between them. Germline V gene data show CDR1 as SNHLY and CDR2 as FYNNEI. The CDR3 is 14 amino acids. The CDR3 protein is CASSPISGANVLTF. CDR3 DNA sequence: TGTGCCAGCAGCCCAATCTCTGGGGCCAACGTCCTGACTTTC.

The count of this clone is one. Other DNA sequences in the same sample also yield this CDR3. The CDR3 bases are TGTGCCAGCAGGCCCACGGGGAACACTGAAGCTTTCTTT. This encodes CASRPTGNTEAFF. V gene TRBV27 combines with J gene TRBJ1-1; no definite D call. In germline, CDR1 is MNHEY, CDR2 SMNVEV (reference sequence). Trimming shortened V by 6 bases and J by 1 base, and 9 bases separated the two germline ends. CDR3 size: 13 residues.

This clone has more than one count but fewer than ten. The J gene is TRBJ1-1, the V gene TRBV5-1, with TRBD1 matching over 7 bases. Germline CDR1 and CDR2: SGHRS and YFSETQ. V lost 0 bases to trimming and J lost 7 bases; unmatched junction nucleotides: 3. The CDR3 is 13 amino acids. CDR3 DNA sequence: TGCGCCAGCAGCTTGGGTTACAGGGGTGAAGCTTTCTTT. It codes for CASSLGYRGEAFF. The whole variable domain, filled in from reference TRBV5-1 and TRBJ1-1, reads KAGVTQTPRYLIKTRGQQVTLSCSPISGHRSVSWYQQTPGQGLQFLFEYFSETQRNKGNFPGRFSGRQFSNSRSEMNVSTLELGDSALYLCASSLGYRGEAFFGQGTRLTVV.

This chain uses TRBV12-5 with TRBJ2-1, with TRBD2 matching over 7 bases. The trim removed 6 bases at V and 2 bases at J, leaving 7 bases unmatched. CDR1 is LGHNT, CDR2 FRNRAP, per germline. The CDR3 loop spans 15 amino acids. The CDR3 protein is CASGPPGGAYNEQFF. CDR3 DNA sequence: TGTGCTAGTGGCCCTCCGGGAGGCGCCTACAATGAGCAGTTCTTC.

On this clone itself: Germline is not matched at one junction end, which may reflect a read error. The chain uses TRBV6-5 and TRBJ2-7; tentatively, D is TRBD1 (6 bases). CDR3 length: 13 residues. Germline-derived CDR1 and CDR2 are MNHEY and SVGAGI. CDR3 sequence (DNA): TGTGCCAGCATTCAGGGGCCCTCCGACGAGCAGTACTTC. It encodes CASIQGPSDEQYF.

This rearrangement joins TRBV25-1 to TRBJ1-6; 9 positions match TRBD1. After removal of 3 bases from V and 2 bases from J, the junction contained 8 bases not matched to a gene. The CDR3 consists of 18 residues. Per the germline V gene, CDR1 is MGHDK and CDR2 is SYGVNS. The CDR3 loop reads CASSDPFGQGTYNSPLHF. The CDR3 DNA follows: TGTGCCAGCAGTGACCCCTTTGGACAGGGGACCTATAATTCACCCCTCCACTTT.

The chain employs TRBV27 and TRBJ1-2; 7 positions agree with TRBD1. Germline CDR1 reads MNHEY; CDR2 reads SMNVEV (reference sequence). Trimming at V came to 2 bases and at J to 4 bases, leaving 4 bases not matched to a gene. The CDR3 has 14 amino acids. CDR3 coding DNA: TGTGCCAGCAGTTTAAAGGGGGCCGTCTATGGCTACACCTTC. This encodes CASSLKGAVYGYTF.

CDR3 sequence: CASSPQSSGSYTF. Here the CDR3 DNA reads TGCGCCAGCAGCCCCCAGAGTTCGGGGAGCTACACCTTC. The chain uses TRBV5-1 and TRBJ1-2; D gene ambiguous. Trimming cost V 4 bases and J 9 bases, with 16 bases left between them. Germline assignment: CDR1 SGHRS and CDR2 YFSETQ. The CDR3 sequence is 13 residues long.

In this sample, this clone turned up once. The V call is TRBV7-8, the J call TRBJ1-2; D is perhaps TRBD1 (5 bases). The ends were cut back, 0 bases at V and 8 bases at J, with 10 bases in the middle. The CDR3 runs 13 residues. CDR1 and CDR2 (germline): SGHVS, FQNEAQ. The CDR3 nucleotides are TGTGCCAGCAGCTTAGCGTCGGGGGAGGGCTACACCTTC. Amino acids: CASSLASGEGYTF.

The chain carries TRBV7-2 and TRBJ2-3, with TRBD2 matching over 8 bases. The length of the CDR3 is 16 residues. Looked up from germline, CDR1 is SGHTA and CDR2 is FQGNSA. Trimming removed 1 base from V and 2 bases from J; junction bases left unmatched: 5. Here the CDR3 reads CASSLDPGGPTDTQYF. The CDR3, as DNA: TGTGCCAGCAGCTTAGACCCGGGAGGGCCCACAGATACGCAGTATTTT.

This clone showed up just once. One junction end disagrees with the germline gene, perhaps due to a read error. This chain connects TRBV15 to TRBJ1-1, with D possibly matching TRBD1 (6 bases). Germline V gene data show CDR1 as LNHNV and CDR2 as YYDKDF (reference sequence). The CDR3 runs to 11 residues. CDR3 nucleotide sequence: TGTGCCACCAGCAGAGACGGGGGGCCTAGTTTT. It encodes CATSRDGGPSF.

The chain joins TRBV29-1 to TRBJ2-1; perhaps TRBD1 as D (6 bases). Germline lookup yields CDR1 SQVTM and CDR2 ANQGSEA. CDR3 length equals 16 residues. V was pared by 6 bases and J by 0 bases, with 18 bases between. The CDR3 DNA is TGCAGCGTCCATACCCCCGAGGACAGCTCCTACAATGAGCAGTTCTTC. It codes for CSVHTPEDSSYNEQFF.

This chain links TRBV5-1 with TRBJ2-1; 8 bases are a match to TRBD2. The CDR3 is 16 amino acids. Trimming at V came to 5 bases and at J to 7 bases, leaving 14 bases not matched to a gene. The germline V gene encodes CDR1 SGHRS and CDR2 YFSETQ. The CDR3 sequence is CASSSGLAQSTNEQFF. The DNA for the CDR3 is TGCGCCAGCAGTTCTGGACTAGCTCAAAGCACAAATGAGCAGTTCTTC.

The CDR3 protein is CSVWAYNEQFF. The CDR3, as DNA: TGCAGCGTTTGGGCGTACAATGAGCAGTTCTTC. The genes are TRBV29-1 and TRBJ2-1; D call uncertain. The germline V gene encodes CDR1 SQVTM and CDR2 ANQGSEA. This CDR3 has 11 amino acids. V was clipped by 5 bases and J by 4 bases, with 6 bases between them.

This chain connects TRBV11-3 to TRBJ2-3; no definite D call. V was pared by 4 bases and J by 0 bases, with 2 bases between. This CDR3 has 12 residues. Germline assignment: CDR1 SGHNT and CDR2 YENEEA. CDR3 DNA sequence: TGTGCCAGCAGCTCTAGCACAGATACGCAGTATTTT. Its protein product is CASSSSTDTQYF. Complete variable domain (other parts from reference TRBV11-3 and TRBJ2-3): EAGVVQSPRYKIIEKKQPVAFWCNPISGHNTLYWYLQNLGQGPELLIRYENEEAVDDSQLPKDRFSAERLKGVDSTLKIQPAELGDSAVYLCASSSSTDTQYFGPGTRLTVL.

This CDR3 is CASRLGRPTNTGELFF. CDR3 nucleotide sequence: TGTGCCAGCCGGTTGGGGAGGCCGACGAACACCGGGGAGCTGTTTTTT. The rearrangement joins TRBV5-8 to TRBJ2-2, with D possibly TRBD2 on 6 matching bases. CDR3 length equals 16 residues. Trimming cost V 7 bases and J 0 bases, with 16 bases left between them. Germline CDR1 is SGHTS and CDR2 is YDEGEE.

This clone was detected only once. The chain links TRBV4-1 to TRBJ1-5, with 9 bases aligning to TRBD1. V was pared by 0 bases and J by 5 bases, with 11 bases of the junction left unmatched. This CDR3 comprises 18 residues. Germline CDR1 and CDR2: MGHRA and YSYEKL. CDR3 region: CASSQDLPTDRGDQPQHF. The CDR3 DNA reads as TGCGCCAGCAGCCAAGATCTTCCAACGGACAGGGGTGATCAGCCCCAGCATTTT.

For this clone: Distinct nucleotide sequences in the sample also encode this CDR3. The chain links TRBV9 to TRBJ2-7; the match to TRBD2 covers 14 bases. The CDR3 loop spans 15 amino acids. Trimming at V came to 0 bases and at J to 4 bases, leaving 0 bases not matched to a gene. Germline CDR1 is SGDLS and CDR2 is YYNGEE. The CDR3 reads CASSVGLAGGYEQYF. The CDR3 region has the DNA TGTGCCAGCAGCGTAGGACTAGCGGGAGGGTACGAGCAGTACTTC.

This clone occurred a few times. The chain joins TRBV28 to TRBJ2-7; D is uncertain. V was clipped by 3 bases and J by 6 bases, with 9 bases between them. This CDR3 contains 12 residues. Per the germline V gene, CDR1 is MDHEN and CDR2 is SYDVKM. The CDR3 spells CASSFLPGEQYF. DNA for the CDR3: TGTGCCAGCAGTTTTTTACCGGGCGAGCAGTACTTC.

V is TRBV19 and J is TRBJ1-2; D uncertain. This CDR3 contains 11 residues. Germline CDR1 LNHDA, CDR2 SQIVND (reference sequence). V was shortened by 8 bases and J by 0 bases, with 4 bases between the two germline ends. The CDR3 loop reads CASDSNYGYTF. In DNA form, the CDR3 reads TGTGCCAGTGACTCTAACTATGGCTACACCTTC.

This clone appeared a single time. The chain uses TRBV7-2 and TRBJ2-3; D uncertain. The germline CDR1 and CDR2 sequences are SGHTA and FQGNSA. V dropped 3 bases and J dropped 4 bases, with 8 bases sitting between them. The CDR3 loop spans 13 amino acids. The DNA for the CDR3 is TGTGCCAGCAGCTTTGTTGTAGCAGATACGCAGTATTTT. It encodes CASSFVVADTQYF.

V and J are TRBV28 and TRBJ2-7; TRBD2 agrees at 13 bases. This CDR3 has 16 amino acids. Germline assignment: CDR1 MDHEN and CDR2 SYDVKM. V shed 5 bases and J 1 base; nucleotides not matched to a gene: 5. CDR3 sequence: CASSQWTSGSSYEQYF. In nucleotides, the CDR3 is TGTGCCAGCAGTCAATGGACTAGCGGGAGTTCCTACGAGCAGTACTTC.